The clone carrying this TCR beta chain was detected only a few times. Its matching antigen is unknown. Sequenced by immunoSEQ multiplex PCR; TCRdb stores in-frame clones only, minus some. The data hold about 130,000 clones, with approximately 91% observed a single time. Time point in this sample: baseline pretreatment blood. Treatment of the sample: 15 Gy SBRT to primary tumor, nephrectomy 4 weeks later. The patient's renal cell carcinoma had clear cell pathology. Deletions cut 4 bases from V and 5 bases from J, with 9 bases between. Germline V gene lookup returns CDR1 SGHRS and CDR2 YFSETQ. The length of the CDR3 is 12 residues. This entry comes from a study of radiation and T cells in renal cell carcinoma. Across the whole study: Nephrectomy followed 15 Gy stereotactic body radiation by 4 weeks.

Overall study results and limits: Pretreatment tumor biopsies were lacking, so baseline clonotypes are unknown. Top tumor clonotypes rose in blood 2 weeks post-radiation, then contracted.

The TCR was taken from a woman aged 45-65 years with renal cell carcinoma. The sequencing used blood, collected from a patient whose treatment included radiotherapy and nephrectomy. The chain links TRBV5-1 to TRBJ1-1, with a possible D match to TRBD1 (6 bases). CDR3 in amino acids: CASSLQGTEAFF. In DNA form, the CDR3 reads TGCGCCAGCAGCCTACAGGGAACTGAAGCTTTCTTT.